This T cell receptor (beta chain) was identified during a study of OX40 agonist ivuxolimab in advanced cancers. CDR1 is SEHNR and CDR2 is FQNEAQ in the germline V gene (reference sequence). Trimming removed 2 bases from V and 7 bases from J; junction bases left unmatched: 13. The CDR3 runs 17 residues. Assay: immunoSEQ multiplex PCR; the TCRdb copy retains only in-frame clones and omits some. The table includes about 74,000 clones, roughly 83% detected once. This clone was picked up one time. Its target is not known. Study observations and caveats: The mean number of expanded clones was higher in CD8+ T cells than in CD4+.

The chain recombines TRBV7-9 with TRBJ2-1, with 8 nucleotides matching TRBD2. The input for sequencing was CD4+ or CD8+ T cells sorted from blood, taken in a trial of the OX40 agonist ivuxolimab. This receptor was taken from an adult with an advanced solid tumor such as melanoma, head and neck, liver or kidney cancer. CDR3 protein: CASSLRATSGRGNEQFF. In DNA, the CDR3 is TGTGCCAGCAGCTTACGAGCTACTAGCGGACGGGGGAATGAGCAGTTCTTC. The full variable domain, rest sourced from reference TRBV7-9 and TRBJ2-1, is DTGVSQNPRHKITKRGQNVTFRCDPISEHNRLYWYRQTLGQGPEFLTYFQNEAQLEKSRLLSDRFSAERPKGSFSTLEIQRTEQGDSAMYLCASSLRATSGRGNEQFFGPGTRLTVL.